A selection of T cell receptor beta chains follows, all from one sample in a study of CD8+CD57+ T cells in acquired aplastic anemia. From the reads, TCRdb called clonotypes with MiXCR, one entry per CDR3 protein. The data contain roughly 51,000 distinct CDR3 sequences, around 73% of them singletons. Material for sequencing was sorted CD4+, CD8+, or CD8+CD57+ T cells (not recorded which) from PBMCs. The origin of the receptors is a human donor in good health, serving as a control. Each CDR3 is given with its conserved first and last residue. Fields, in order: V gene, J gene, clone size, CDR3 protein. Clone size is shown for a subset of rows, as once, few, many or a class of expanded clone.

v_call: TRBV19
j_call: TRBJ1-1
clone_size: medium-sized
cdr3_aa: CATREGGTEAFF

v_call: TRBV15
j_call: TRBJ2-1
clone_size: -
cdr3_aa: CATSSEANVNEQFF

v_call: TRBV6-1
j_call: TRBJ2-3
clone_size: many
cdr3_aa: CASSEGGGSADTQYF

v_call: TRBV5-6
j_call: TRBJ1-2
clone_size: -
cdr3_aa: CASSLAGVAGYTF

v_call: TRBV10-3
j_call: TRBJ1-2
clone_size: -
cdr3_aa: CAISQPGQELYGYTF

v_call: TRBV29-1
j_call: TRBJ1-1
clone_size: -
cdr3_aa: CSVETIMNTEAFF

v_call: TRBV19
j_call: TRBJ2-5
clone_size: -
cdr3_aa: CASSKGQGLPETQYF

v_call: TRBV4-1
j_call: TRBJ1-1
clone_size: -
cdr3_aa: CASSQEAGNTEAFF

v_call: TRBV24-1
j_call: TRBJ2-3
clone_size: few
cdr3_aa: CATSDPGLDTQYF

v_call: TRBV27
j_call: TRBJ2-5
clone_size: many
cdr3_aa: CASSNLLRGQETQYF

v_call: TRBV25-1
j_call: TRBJ1-5
clone_size: -
cdr3_aa: CASSIGGVNQPQHF

v_call: TRBV19
j_call: TRBJ1-5
clone_size: -
cdr3_aa: CASSIEREQPQHF

v_call: TRBV19
j_call: TRBJ2-7
clone_size: once
cdr3_aa: CASSIEGFNVYEQYF

v_call: TRBV9
j_call: TRBJ2-6
clone_size: -
cdr3_aa: CASSVVATSGSGANVLTF

v_call: TRBV20-1
j_call: TRBJ2-3
clone_size: large
cdr3_aa: CSARQPNTDTQYF

v_call: TRBV9
j_call: TRBJ2-7
clone_size: few
cdr3_aa: CASSEAYGLAGPSYEQYF